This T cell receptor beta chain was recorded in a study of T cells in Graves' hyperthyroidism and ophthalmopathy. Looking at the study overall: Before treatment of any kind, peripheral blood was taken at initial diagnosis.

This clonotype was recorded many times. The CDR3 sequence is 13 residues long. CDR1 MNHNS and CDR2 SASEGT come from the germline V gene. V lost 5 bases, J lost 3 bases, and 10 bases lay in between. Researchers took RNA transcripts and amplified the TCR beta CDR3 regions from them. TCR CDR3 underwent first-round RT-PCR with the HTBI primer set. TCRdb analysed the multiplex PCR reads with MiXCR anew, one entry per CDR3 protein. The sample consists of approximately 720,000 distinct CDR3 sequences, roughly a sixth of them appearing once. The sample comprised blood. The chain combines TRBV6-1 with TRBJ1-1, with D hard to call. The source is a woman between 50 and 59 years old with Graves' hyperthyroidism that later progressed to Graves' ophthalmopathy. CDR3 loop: CASSFLGHTEAFF. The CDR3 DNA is TGTGCCAGCAGTTTCTTGGGTCACACTGAAGCTTTCTTT.